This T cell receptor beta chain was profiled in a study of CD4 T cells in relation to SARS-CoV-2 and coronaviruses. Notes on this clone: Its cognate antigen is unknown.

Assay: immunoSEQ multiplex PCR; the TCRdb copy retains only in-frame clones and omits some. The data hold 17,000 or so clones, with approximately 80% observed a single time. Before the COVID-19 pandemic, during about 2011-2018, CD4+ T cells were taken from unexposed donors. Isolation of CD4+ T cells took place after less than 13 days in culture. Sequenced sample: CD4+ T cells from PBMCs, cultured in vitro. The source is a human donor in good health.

CDR3 residues: CASSPWSGNGYTF. The CDR3 DNA follows: TGTGCCAGCAGTCCCTGGAGTGGCAATGGCTACACCTTC. This rearrangement joins TRBV6-6 to TRBJ1-2; no clear D gene. Germline-derived CDR1 and CDR2 are MNHNY and SVGAGI (reference sequence). Trimming took 5 bases from V and 6 from J, leaving 13 bases between them. The CDR3 is 13 amino acids.